A single sample is the source of the 6 T cell receptor beta chains below, sequenced in a study of CD8+ T cells in alopecia areata. As to treatment: oral pan-JAK inhibitor, 5-10 mg twice daily. Following RNA extraction, reverse transcription yielded cDNA that acted as the sequencing template. Generated by immunoSEQ multiplex PCR, the TCRdb table keeps only in-frame clones and is missing some. The sample lists 90,000 to 150,000 clones, about 50% occurring once. This specimen was CD4+ T cells sorted from blood, taken at week 4, from a patient treated with tofacitinib. These receptors originate from a human donor with alopecia areata.

V gene TRBV14 combines with J gene TRBJ2-5, with unresolved D. The CDR3 consists of 18 residues. Trimming took off 1 base at V and 0 bases at J, with 18 bases between the two ends. In germline, CDR1 is SGHDN, CDR2 FVKESK. The CDR3 loop is CASSQGLVGFTYQETQYF. The CDR3, as DNA: TGTGCCAGCAGCCAAGGATTGGTCGGCTTTACGTACCAAGAGACCCAGTACTTC.

The J gene is TRBJ2-5, the V gene TRBV10-3; D is unclear. Trimming took 0 bases from V and 4 from J, leaving 6 bases between them. Per germline, CDR1 ENHRY and CDR2 SYGVKD. The CDR3 consists of 13 residues. CDR3 in amino acids: CAISESNGETQYF. CDR3 nucleotide sequence: TGTGCCATCAGTGAGTCGAATGGAGAGACCCAGTACTTC.

This chain connects TRBV4-2 to TRBJ2-1; TRBD2 aligns across 8 bases. The CDR3 length is 14 residues. V was clipped by 4 bases and J by 5 bases; unmatched bases: 4. Germline CDR1 reads LGHNA; CDR2 reads YNFKEQ. The CDR3 DNA follows: TGTGCCAGCAGCCTGACTAGCGCTGACAATGAGCAGTTCTTC. This codes for CASSLTSADNEQFF.

This clone is termed medium-sized. The V gene is TRBV7-9, the J gene TRBJ2-4; either TRBD1 or TRBD2 may supply D (5 bases each). The germline CDR1 and CDR2 sequences are SEHNR and FQNEAQ (reference sequence). V was shortened by 4 bases and J by 13 bases, with 23 bases between the two germline ends. This CDR3 comprises 15 residues. The CDR3 region is CASSSANQARGIQYF. The CDR3 nucleotides are TGTGCCAGCAGCTCCGCCAATCAAGCGAGGGGCATCCAGTACTTC. The complete variable domain, with remaining parts taken from reference TRBV7-9 and TRBJ2-4, reads DTGVSQNPRHKITKRGQNVTFRCDPISEHNRLYWYRQTLGQGPEFLTYFQNEAQLEKSRLLSDRFSAERPKGSFSTLEIQRTEQGDSAMYLCASSSANQARGIQYFGAGTRLSVL.

This chain links TRBV29-1 with TRBJ1-1, with 7 positions matching TRBD1. The V gene end was trimmed by 6 bases and the J gene end by 3 bases; junction bases not matched to a gene: 4. The CDR3 runs to 12 residues. In germline, CDR1 is SQVTM, CDR2 ANQGSEA. This CDR3 reads CSVDRAYTEAFF. DNA for the CDR3: TGCAGCGTCGACAGGGCTTACACTGAAGCTTTCTTT.

This clone came up a few times. The V call is TRBV23-1, the J call TRBJ1-4; D is uncertain. TRBV23-1 counts as an open reading frame of uncertain function. The CDR3 length is 15 residues. Trimming cost V 0 bases and J 6 bases, with 11 bases left between them. The CDR3 is CASSQSSREHEKLFF. The CDR3 DNA reads TGCGCCAGCAGTCAATCTAGTCGGGAGCATGAAAAACTGTTTTTT.